These T cell receptor beta chains were read from a single sample in a study of OX40 agonist ivuxolimab in advanced cancers. Data came from immunoSEQ multiplex PCR; TCRdb stores just in-frame clones and leaves some out. The repertoire holds approximately 58,000 clones, with about 85% as singletons. This specimen consisted of CD4+ or CD8+ T cells sorted from blood, obtained in a trial of the OX40 agonist ivuxolimab. The receptor source for this set is an adult with an advanced solid tumor such as melanoma, head and neck, liver or kidney cancer. CDR3s include the opening cysteine and the closing phenylalanine or tryptophan. A D gene is named only where the DNA matches it firmly. Clone size appears in some rows only: once, few, many, or a class for an expanded clone.

d_call,j_call,clone_size,v_call,cdr3_nt,cdr3_aa
NA,TRBJ1-4,NA,TRBV7-9,TGTGCCAGCAGCCTCGCGAGGACGGGGAACGAAAAACTGTTTTTT,CASSLARTGNEKLFF
NA,TRBJ2-2,NA,TRBV4-2,TGTGCCAGCAGCCAAGTACTAGAAACCGGGGAGCTGTTTTTT,CASSQVLETGELFF
NA,TRBJ2-2,NA,TRBV30,TGTGCCTGGAGCGAGCTGAGACTCGGGGAGCTGTTTTTT,CAWSELRLGELFF
TRBD2,TRBJ2-2,NA,TRBV27,TGTGCCAGCACCCACCGGACTAGCGGGGGCCGCAACCCCTACACCGGGGAGCTGTTTTTT,CASTHRTSGGRNPYTGELFF
TRBD1,TRBJ1-1,once,TRBV2,TGTGCCAGCAGTCGACAGGGACAGAACACTGAGGCTTTCTTT,CASSRQGQNTEAFF
NA,TRBJ2-7,NA,TRBV18,TGTGCCAGCTCACGGTCGGACGAGGGCTACGAGCAGTACTTC,CASSRSDEGYEQYF
NA,TRBJ2-4,NA,TRBV7-9,TGTGCCAGCAGCCCGAAGCCTAGAATTAGTGACATTCAGTACTTC,CASSPKPRISDIQYF
NA,TRBJ2-3,NA,TRBV19,TGTGCCAGTAGTAACTCCTTGGGGGATACGCAGTATTTT,CASSNSLGDTQYF
NA,TRBJ1-5,NA,TRBV5-5,TGTGCCAGCAGCTTAACGGGTCAGGTAGCAACAAGGCGCAATCAGCCCCAGCATTTT,CASSLTGQVATRRNQPQHF
TRBD2,TRBJ2-3,NA,TRBV30,TGTGCCTGGGCCGCCGGGACTAGCGTTTCAGATACGCAGTATTTT,CAWAAGTSVSDTQYF
NA,TRBJ2-5,NA,TRBV5-1,TGCGCCAGCAGCTTGGGTGACAGGTTAGGAGAAGAGACCCAGTACTTC,CASSLGDRLGEETQYF
TRBD1,TRBJ1-2,NA,TRBV5-6,TGTGCCAGCAGCAGGGGGCGTAATAGTGGCTACACCTTC,CASSRGRNSGYTF
TRBD1,TRBJ2-7,NA,TRBV19,TGTGCCAGTAGCCAAGGACAGGGACGACCCTACGAGCAGTACTTC,CASSQGQGRPYEQYF
NA,TRBJ2-3,NA,TRBV5-1,TGCGCCAGCAGCCCCGAAGGCGGACTCCTGGCAGATACGCAGTATTTT,CASSPEGGLLADTQYF
NA,TRBJ1-1,NA,TRBV28,TGTGCCAGCAGTTTCGGGGGGCGGACTGAAGCTTTCTTT,CASSFGGRTEAFF
TRBD1,TRBJ1-2,NA,TRBV6-5,TGTGCCAGCAGTCGACAGGGTGACTATGGCTACACCTTC,CASSRQGDYGYTF
NA,TRBJ2-7,NA,TRBV15,TGTGCCACCAGCAGAGATCCAGGGTACACCTACGAGCAGTACTTC,CATSRDPGYTYEQYF
NA,TRBJ2-5,NA,TRBV23-1,TGCGCCAGCAGTCACCCGGGGACGGACGAGACCCAGTACTTC,CASSHPGTDETQYF
NA,TRBJ1-2,NA,TRBV10-3,TGTGCCATCAGAGCTAGACAGGATGGCTACACCTTC,CAIRARQDGYTF
TRBD1,TRBJ1-1,NA,TRBV10-3,TGTGCCACGACCGGGACAGGGGTTTTGAGGATGACTGAAGCTTTCTTT,CATTGTGVLRMTEAFF
NA,TRBJ2-2,NA,TRBV6-4,TGTGCCAGCAGTGACGGTCGGGGGGAGCTGTTTTTT,CASSDGRGELFF
TRBD1,TRBJ1-6,NA,TRBV9,TGTGCCAGCACCCTAGGACAGGGGGCTTCACCCCTCCACTTT,CASTLGQGASPLHF
NA,TRBJ2-7,NA,TRBV5-4,TGTGCCAGCAGCTACTGGAACCTAATCTCCTACGAGCAGTACTTC,CASSYWNLISYEQYF
NA,TRBJ2-3,NA,TRBV20-1,TGCAGTGCACCTAACCCGACGCAGTATTTT,CSAPNPTQYF
TRBD1,TRBJ2-2,NA,TRBV10-3,TGTGCCATCAGGGGACAGGGAAACACCGGGGAGCTGTTTTTT,CAIRGQGNTGELFF